The rows below give T cell receptor beta chains drawn from one sample of a study of T cell changes during pregnancy in multiple sclerosis. Sequencing used immunoSEQ multiplex PCR; TCRdb keeps in-frame clones, though not all of them. The top ten hold 0.67% of the sample, which has 20,000 to 25,000 clones, about 89% seen once. Sample: CD4+ T cells from peripheral blood mononuclear cells, taken in the third trimester of pregnancy. The receptors were gathered from a female donor in good health, enrolled as a control in a pregnancy study. CDR3s include the opening cysteine and the closing phenylalanine or tryptophan. D genes are given only for firm matches. Not all rows give a size; the values are once, few, many and, for expanded clones, a class.

j_gene: TRBJ1-6; v_gene: TRBV19; d_gene: .; abundance: .; CDR3nt: TGTGCCAGTACTGAGAACGAGGGTTCACCCCTCCACTTT; CDR3aa: CASTENEGSPLHF
j_gene: TRBJ1-5; v_gene: TRBV19; d_gene: .; abundance: .; CDR3nt: TGTGCCAGTAGTATCCCGGGACTCGGGGAGCCCCAGCATTTT; CDR3aa: CASSIPGLGEPQHF
j_gene: TRBJ1-2; v_gene: TRBV9; d_gene: TRBD1; abundance: .; CDR3nt: TGTGCCAGCAGCGTAGAAACCCAGGGGGCTTACTATGGCTACACCTTC; CDR3aa: CASSVETQGAYYGYTF
j_gene: TRBJ2-7; v_gene: TRBV21-1; d_gene: .; abundance: .; CDR3nt: TGTGCCAGCAGCAAAGCCGCAGGGGATTCAAAGTACTTC; CDR3aa: CASSKAAGDSKYF
j_gene: TRBJ2-7; v_gene: TRBV20-1; d_gene: .; abundance: .; CDR3nt: TGCAGTGCTAGCGGGGGTGGGGAGCAGTACTTC; CDR3aa: CSASGGGEQYF
j_gene: TRBJ1-1; v_gene: TRBV5-6; d_gene: .; abundance: .; CDR3nt: TGTGCCAGCAGTTCCAGGGTCAACACTGAAGCTTTCTTT; CDR3aa: CASSSRVNTEAFF
j_gene: TRBJ2-5; v_gene: TRBV4-3; d_gene: .; abundance: few; CDR3nt: TGCGCCAGCAGCCAAGATCAGGGGCAAGAGACCCAGTACTTC; CDR3aa: CASSQDQGQETQYF
j_gene: TRBJ1-2; v_gene: TRBV5-1; d_gene: .; abundance: .; CDR3nt: TGCGCCAGCAGCCTTGGAACCCAGGGCTATGGCTACACCTTC; CDR3aa: CASSLGTQGYGYTF
j_gene: TRBJ1-2; v_gene: TRBV7-9; d_gene: TRBD1; abundance: .; CDR3nt: TGTGCCAGCAGCGCCGGACAGGGTGAAGAGGACTATGGCTACACCTTC; CDR3aa: CASSAGQGEEDYGYTF
j_gene: TRBJ2-1; v_gene: TRBV28; d_gene: .; abundance: few; CDR3nt: TGTGCCAGCAGTCCCGGGGGATTAGCGCCCTACAATGAGCAGTTCTTC; CDR3aa: CASSPGGLAPYNEQFF